One and the same sample provided the 29 T cell receptor beta chains below, sequenced in a study of T cell repertoires in cytomegalovirus infection. TCRdb fed the reads into MiXCR, producing one record per CDR3 protein. The data hold about 260,000 distinct CDR3 sequences, with about an eighth observed a single time. The sample taken for sequencing was PBMCs. These receptors all stem from a human donor in good health (CMV status not recorded). Some clones in this sample may be carry-over from other donors' samples.

The chain recombines TRBV20-1 with TRBJ2-5; 11 bases match TRBD2. V lost 3 bases, J lost 3 bases, and 6 bases stayed unmatched. Germline assignment: CDR1 DFQATT and CDR2 SNEGSKA (reference sequence). The CDR3 runs to 15 residues. DNA of the CDR3: TGCAGTGCTAGCCCGCTAGCGGGGGGTAAAGAGACCCAGTACTTC. This translates into CSASPLAGGKETQYF.

This clonotype was counted between two and nine times. The CDR3 sequence is CASSDTFGQSTGELFF. CDR3 DNA: TGTGCCAGCAGTGACACATTTGGGCAGTCCACCGGGGAGCTGTTTTTT. The chain couples TRBV6-4 to TRBJ2-2; D remains unclear. The CDR3 has 16 amino acids. The ends were cut back, 2 bases at V and 4 bases at J, with 14 bases in the middle. The germline V gene encodes CDR1 MRHNA and CDR2 SNTAGT.

This clonotype was counted many times. One base away lies a much larger clone, so this may be a sequencing read error. The chain employs TRBV11-2 and TRBJ1-1; D gene uncertain. CDR3 size: 11 residues. V gave up 2 bases and J gave up 4 bases, with 2 bases separating them. CDR1 is SGHAT, CDR2 FQNNGV, per germline. CDR3 sequence: CASSLSTEAFF. For the CDR3, the DNA is TGTGCCAGCAGCTTAAGCACTGAAGCTTTCTTT.

The chain employs TRBV20-1 and TRBJ2-1; 10 nucleotides match TRBD2. The germline V gene encodes CDR1 DFQATT and CDR2 SNEGSKA (reference sequence). CDR3 length: 18 residues. The junction had 9 bases not matched to a gene; V was cut back by 1 base and J by 0 bases. CDR3 in amino acids: CSARGLAGAYSSYNEQFF. The CDR3 coding sequence is TGCAGTGCTAGAGGGCTAGCGGGAGCCTACTCCTCCTACAATGAGCAGTTCTTC.

This clonotype was counted between two and nine times. The rearrangement uses TRBV14 and TRBJ1-1; unclear D gene. V was shortened by 2 bases and J by 8 bases, with 9 bases between the two germline ends. CDR1 SGHDN and CDR2 FVKESK come from the germline V gene. The CDR3 is made up of 12 amino acids. CDR3: CASSQSRSEAFF. CDR3 sequence (DNA): TGTGCCAGCAGCCAATCCCGGTCGGAAGCTTTCTTT.

This clonotype showed up many times. V gene TRBV12-3 or TRBV12-4 combines with J gene TRBJ1-1, with D perhaps TRBD1 (5 bases). CDR3 size: 13 residues. Trimming left V 6 bases short and J 4 bases short, with 12 bases between. DNA of the CDR3: TGTGCCAGCAGCTTAATCGGGGGCACTGAAGCTTTCTTT. Its protein product is CASSLIGGTEAFF.

This clonotype was seen at least ten times. The rearrangement uses TRBV7-9 and TRBJ2-2; 8 bases fit TRBD1. This CDR3 has 16 residues. J lost 1 base, V lost 5 bases, and 6 bases had no gene match. Germline assignment: CDR1 SEHNR and CDR2 FQNEAQ (reference sequence). The CDR3 loop reads CASSPRGTGNTGELFF. The CDR3 DNA sequence: TGTGCCAGCAGCCCCCGGGGGACAGGGAACACCGGGGAGCTGTTTTTT.

This clonotype has only a few counts. The CDR3, as DNA: TGTGCCAGCAGTCAGGACAGGGAGGATGGCTACACCTTC. This sequence encodes CASSQDREDGYTF. The gene calls are TRBV6-1 and TRBJ1-2; 8 bases are shared with TRBD1. The CDR3 loop spans 13 amino acids. V lost 5 bases to trimming and J lost 6 bases; unmatched junction nucleotides: 5. Germline assignment: CDR1 MNHNS and CDR2 SASEGT.

The table lists this clonotype with many counts. This chain connects TRBV6-6 to TRBJ1-5; 8 bases fit TRBD1. Germline loops: CDR1 MNHNY, CDR2 SVGAGI (reference sequence). V gave up 1 base and J gave up 4 bases; unmatched junction bases: 6. The CDR3 has 16 residues. The CDR3 nucleotides read TGTGCCAGCAGTTACTGGGACAGGCCCTTGAATCAGCCCCAGCATTTT. Translation: CASSYWDRPLNQPQHF.

This clonotype showed up just a few times. The V and J genes are TRBV20-1 and TRBJ2-7, with 7 bases identical to TRBD2. The CDR3 length is 12 residues. Germline loops: CDR1 DFQATT, CDR2 SNEGSKA (reference sequence). The ends lost 5 bases at V and 3 bases at J; junction bases unmatched: 4. Here the CDR3 DNA reads TGCAGTGCTTTATCTAGCGGCTACGAGCAGTACTTC. Protein product: CSALSSGYEQYF.

The chain couples TRBV10-3 to TRBJ2-5; the D gene could be TRBD1 or TRBD2 (7 bases each). CDR3 length: 13 amino acids. V was pared by 3 bases and J by 7 bases, with 12 bases between. CDR1 and CDR2 from the germline V gene are ENHRY and SYGVKD. CDR3 sequence reads: CAISDQGGGTQYF. In nucleotides, the CDR3 is TGTGCCATCAGTGACCAGGGGGGGGGGACCCAGTACTTC.

This clonotype was seen at least ten times. This chain connects TRBV7-2 to TRBJ2-1; TRBD1 is a possible D gene (5 bases). Trimming took off 6 bases at V and 4 bases at J, with 13 bases between the two ends. Germline V gene data show CDR1 as SGHTA and CDR2 as FQGNSA. This CDR3 has 14 amino acids. The CDR3 reads CASSIQVVYNEQFF. The CDR3 DNA is TGTGCCAGCAGTATACAGGTGGTATACAATGAGCAGTTCTTC.

The genes are TRBV20-1 and TRBJ2-3, with D possibly being TRBD2 (5 bases). Germline CDR1 is DFQATT and CDR2 is SNEGSKA (reference sequence). The CDR3 runs to 14 residues. Trimming pared 3 bases from V and 2 bases from J, leaving 12 bases between. The CDR3 DNA reads as TGCAGTGCTAGGGCTAGCAGGACCACAGATACGCAGTATTTT. It codes for CSARASRTTDTQYF.

This chain uses TRBV20-1 with TRBJ2-1; D is perhaps TRBD2 (7 bases). Trimming stripped 1 base from V and 9 bases from J, with 16 bases between. There are 14 residues in the CDR3. The germline CDR1 and CDR2 sequences are DFQATT and SNEGSKA (reference sequence). CDR3 bases: TGCAGTGCTAGAGGGGGGGGGGGGCAGGCTGAGCAGTTCTTC. Translated: CSARGGGGQAEQFF.

This clonotype was observed a handful of times. This chain links TRBV7-3 with TRBJ2-4; TRBD2 is a possible D gene (6 bases). This CDR3 is built from 16 residues. The germline gives CDR1 SGHTA, CDR2 FQGTGA. V was shortened by 5 bases and J by 5 bases, with 19 bases between the two germline ends. This chain's CDR3 is CASSLSGVREQNIQYF. The CDR3 DNA reads TGTGCCAGCAGCCTCTCCGGGGTGCGGGAACAAAACATTCAGTACTTC.

This clonotype was counted ten times or more. The chain employs TRBV4-1 and TRBJ2-1; 13 nucleotides agree with TRBD2. The CDR3 is 17 amino acids. Unmatched junction bases numbered 4, after V lost 4 bases and J lost 1 base. CDR1 and CDR2 (germline): MGHRA, YSYEKL. CDR3: CASSRGTSGISYNEQFF. The CDR3 DNA sequence: TGCGCCAGCAGCCGAGGGACTAGCGGGATATCCTACAATGAGCAGTTCTTC.

This clonotype has more than one count but fewer than ten. The gene calls are TRBV6-6 and TRBJ2-5, with D tentatively TRBD1 (5 bases). This CDR3 comprises 14 residues. Germline CDR1 is MNHNY and CDR2 is SVGAGI (reference sequence). The V and J ends lost 7 bases and 2 bases respectively, with 14 bases between them. The CDR3 region is CASTPGNLQETQYF. The CDR3 nucleotides read TGTGCCAGCACCCCAGGGAACCTACAAGAGACCCAGTACTTC.

This clonotype was seen at least ten times. V and J are TRBV7-6 and TRBJ1-1; D is possibly TRBD1 (5 bases). The germline V and J ends were trimmed by 6 bases and 1 base, with 12 bases remaining between them. This CDR3 has 14 amino acids. CDR1 and CDR2 (germline): SGHVS, FNYEAQ. The CDR3 DNA sequence: TGTGCCAGCAGACGAGACGGGGGGAACACTGAAGCTTTCTTT. Translated: CASRRDGGNTEAFF.

The genes are TRBV12-3 or TRBV12-4 and TRBJ1-6; 8 nucleotides match TRBD1. The CDR3 runs to 19 residues. The ends lost 4 bases at V and 0 bases at J; junction bases unmatched: 11. CDR3 loop: CASSWISGQGRSYNSPLHF. The CDR3 DNA sequence: TGTGCCAGCAGTTGGATAAGTGGACAGGGACGCTCCTATAATTCACCCCTCCACTTT.

This clonotype was seen a few times. This chain connects TRBV29-1 to TRBJ2-3; TRBD2 matches 13 bases. From germline, CDR1 is SQVTM and CDR2 ANQGSEA. V gave up 4 bases and J gave up 2 bases; unmatched junction bases: 9. This CDR3 spans 17 amino acids. CDR3 coding DNA: TGCAGCGTTGGACGGGGACTAGCGGGGACCTACACAGATACGCAGTATTTT. It is translated as CSVGRGLAGTYTDTQYF.

This clonotype was seen a handful of times. The gene calls are TRBV7-3 and TRBJ2-7, with a weak D call TRBD1 (7 bases). The V and J ends lost 6 bases and 7 bases respectively, with 16 bases between them. CDR1 and CDR2 (germline): SGHTA, FQGTGA. This CDR3 contains 13 residues. For the CDR3, the DNA is TGTGCCAGCAGTCGGGGGACAGTGGAAGAGCAGTACTTC. Translation: CASSRGTVEEQYF.

This clonotype was counted at least ten times. The V gene is TRBV6-2 or TRBV6-3, the J gene TRBJ2-1; 9 bases are a match to TRBD2. Germline trimming cut 7 bases from V and 4 bases from J; bases unmatched to any gene: 20. Germline assignment: CDR1 MNHEY and CDR2 SVGEGT. The CDR3 runs 19 residues. CDR3 DNA: TGTGCCAGCACCAACCGGACTAGCGAGAAACCAGAAAAATACAATGAGCAGTTCTTC. It translates to CASTNRTSEKPEKYNEQFF.

This clonotype appeared many times. This chain uses TRBV27 with TRBJ1-5, with TRBD1 matching over 7 bases. V shed 6 bases, J shed 6 bases, and the junction held 2 bases outside the gene matches. This CDR3 region has 12 residues. CDR1 is MNHEY, CDR2 SMNVEV, per germline (reference sequence). This chain's CDR3 is CASRQGSQPQHF. DNA of the CDR3: TGTGCCAGCAGACAGGGGAGTCAGCCCCAGCATTTT.

This chain uses TRBV7-9 with TRBJ2-5; 7 bases match TRBD1. Germline trimming cut 0 bases from V and 4 bases from J; bases unmatched to any gene: 5. Germline CDR1 reads SEHNR; CDR2 reads FQNEAQ (reference sequence). The CDR3 length is 15 residues. The CDR3 is CASSLAGQQPETQYF. CDR3 DNA sequence: TGTGCCAGCAGCTTAGCGGGACAGCAACCAGAGACCCAGTACTTC. The full variable domain, completed using reference TRBV7-9 and TRBJ2-5, is DTGVSQNPRHKITKRGQNVTFRCDPISEHNRLYWYRQTLGQGPEFLTYFQNEAQLEKSRLLSDRFSAERPKGSFSTLEIQRTEQGDSAMYLCASSLAGQQPETQYFGPGTRLLVL.

This clonotype was observed a handful of times. The chain employs TRBV12-3 or TRBV12-4 and TRBJ2-6; 8 nucleotides agree with TRBD1. Trimming took 7 bases from V and 0 from J; bases not matched to a gene: 5. CDR3 length equals 16 residues. In DNA form, the CDR3 reads TGTGCCAGCAAACCGGGACAGGACTCTGGGGCCAACGTCCTGACTTTC. This gives the protein CASKPGQDSGANVLTF.

This clonotype was seen a handful of times. The chain couples TRBV5-1 to TRBJ2-2; 7 bases match TRBD1. Germline lookup yields CDR1 SGHRS and CDR2 YFSETQ. The CDR3 is 15 amino acids. The J segment lost 1 base and the V segment lost 3 bases, leaving 3 bases of the junction unmatched. The CDR3 nucleotides are TGCGCCAGCAGCTCGGGACAGCTGAACACCGGGGAGCTGTTTTTT. As protein: CASSSGQLNTGELFF.

The chain links TRBV28 to TRBJ1-1; no reliable D call. V was pared by 7 bases and J by 7 bases, with 19 bases between. Germline CDR1 reads MDHEN; CDR2 reads SYDVKM. This CDR3 region has 14 residues. The CDR3 nucleotides are TGTGCCAGCATCAATGTCATGGGTTCGGATGAAGCTTTCTTT. It codes for CASINVMGSDEAFF.

The table lists this clonotype with a few counts. The chain uses TRBV18 and TRBJ2-1; 9 bases match TRBD1. The germline V gene encodes CDR1 KGHSH and CDR2 LQKENI. The CDR3 runs to 15 residues. V gave up 2 bases and J gave up 5 bases; unmatched junction bases: 4. As DNA, the CDR3 is TGTGCCAGCTCACCAGGGACAGGGCCTAACAATGAGCAGTTCTTC. Encoded protein: CASSPGTGPNNEQFF.

This clonotype was observed a handful of times. The chain carries TRBV11-2 and TRBJ2-2; D may be TRBD1 (6 bases). The CDR3 contains 19 residues. Trimming cost V 5 bases and J 3 bases, with 25 bases left between them. CDR1 and CDR2 from the germline V gene are SGHAT and FQNNGV. CDR3 protein: CASSPRGILATRDTGELFF. CDR3 nucleotides: TGTGCCAGCAGCCCTAGGGGGATTTTGGCTACTCGAGACACCGGGGAGCTGTTTTTT.